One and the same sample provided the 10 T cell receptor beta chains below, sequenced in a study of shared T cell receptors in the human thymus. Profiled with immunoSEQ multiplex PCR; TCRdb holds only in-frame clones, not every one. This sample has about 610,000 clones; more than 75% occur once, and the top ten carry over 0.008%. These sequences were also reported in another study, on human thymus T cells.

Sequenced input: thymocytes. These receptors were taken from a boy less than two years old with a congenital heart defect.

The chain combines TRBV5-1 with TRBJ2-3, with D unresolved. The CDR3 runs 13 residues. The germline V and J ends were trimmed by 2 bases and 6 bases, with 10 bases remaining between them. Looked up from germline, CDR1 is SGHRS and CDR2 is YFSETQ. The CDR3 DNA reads TGCGCCAGCAGCTTCGGTCGAATTGATACGCAGTATTTT. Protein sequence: CASSFGRIDTQYF.

CDR3 sequence (DNA): TGTGCCAGCAGCATAGGGTCTAGCGGGAGGACCACAGATACGCAGTATTTT. It translates to CASSIGSSGRTTDTQYF. The rearrangement joins TRBV7-8 to TRBJ2-3; 11 positions agree with TRBD2. CDR3 length: 17 amino acids. Trimming cost V 5 bases and J 2 bases; bases outside gene matches: 9. CDR1 SGHVS and CDR2 FQNEAQ come from the germline V gene. Full variable domain (remainder filled in from reference TRBV7-8 and TRBJ2-3): GAGVSQSPRYKVAKRGQDVALRCDPISGHVSLFWYQQALGQGPEFLTYFQNEAQLDKSGLPSDRFFAERPEGSVSTLKIQRTQQEDSAVYLCASSIGSSGRTTDTQYFGPGTRLTVL.

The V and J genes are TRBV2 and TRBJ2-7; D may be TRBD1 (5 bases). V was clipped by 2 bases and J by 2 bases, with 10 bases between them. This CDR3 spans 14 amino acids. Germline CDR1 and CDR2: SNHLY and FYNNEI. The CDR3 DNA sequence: TGTGCCAGCAGTGAAATGGGGCCGGCCTACGAGCAGTACTTC. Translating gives CASSEMGPAYEQYF.

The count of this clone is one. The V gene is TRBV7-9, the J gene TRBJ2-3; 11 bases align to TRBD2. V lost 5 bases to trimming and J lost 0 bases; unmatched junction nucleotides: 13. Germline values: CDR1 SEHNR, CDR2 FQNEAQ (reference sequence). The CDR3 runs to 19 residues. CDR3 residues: CASSQRPSSGRRSTDTQYF. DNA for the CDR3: TGTGCCAGCAGCCAGAGGCCGTCTAGCGGGAGGAGGAGCACAGATACGCAGTATTTT.

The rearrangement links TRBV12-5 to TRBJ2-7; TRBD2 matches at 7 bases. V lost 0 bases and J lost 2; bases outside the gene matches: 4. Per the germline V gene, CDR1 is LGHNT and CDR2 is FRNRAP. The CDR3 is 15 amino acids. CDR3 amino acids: CASGLVPGGAYEQYF. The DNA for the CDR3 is TGTGCTAGTGGTTTGGTACCGGGAGGCGCCTACGAGCAGTACTTC.

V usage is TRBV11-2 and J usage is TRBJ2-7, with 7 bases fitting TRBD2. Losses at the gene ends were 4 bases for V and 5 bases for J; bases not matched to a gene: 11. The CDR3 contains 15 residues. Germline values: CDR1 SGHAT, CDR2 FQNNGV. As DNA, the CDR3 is TGTGCCAGCAGCTGGGCGGGGGTTGCGATCGACGAGCAGTACTTC. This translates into CASSWAGVAIDEQYF.

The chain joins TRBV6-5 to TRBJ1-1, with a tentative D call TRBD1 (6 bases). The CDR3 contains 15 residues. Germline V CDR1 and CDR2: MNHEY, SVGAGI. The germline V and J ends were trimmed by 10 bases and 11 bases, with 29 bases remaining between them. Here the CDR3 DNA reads TGTGCCACCAACCCGCGGTGGGACAACCGGAACAAGGCTTTCTTT. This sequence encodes CATNPRWDNRNKAFF.

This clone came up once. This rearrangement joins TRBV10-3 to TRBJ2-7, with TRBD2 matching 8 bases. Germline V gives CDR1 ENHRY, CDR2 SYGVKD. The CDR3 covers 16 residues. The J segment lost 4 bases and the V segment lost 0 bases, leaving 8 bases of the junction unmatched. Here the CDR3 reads CAISESALADSYEQYF. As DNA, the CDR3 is TGTGCCATCAGTGAGTCTGCACTAGCGGACTCGTACGAGCAGTACTTC.

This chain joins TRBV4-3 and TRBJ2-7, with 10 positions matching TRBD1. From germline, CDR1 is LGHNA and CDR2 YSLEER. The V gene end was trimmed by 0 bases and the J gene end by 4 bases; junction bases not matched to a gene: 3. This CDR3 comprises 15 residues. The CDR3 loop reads CASSQETGGGYEQYF. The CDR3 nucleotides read TGCGCCAGCAGCCAAGAGACAGGGGGCGGGTACGAGCAGTACTTC.

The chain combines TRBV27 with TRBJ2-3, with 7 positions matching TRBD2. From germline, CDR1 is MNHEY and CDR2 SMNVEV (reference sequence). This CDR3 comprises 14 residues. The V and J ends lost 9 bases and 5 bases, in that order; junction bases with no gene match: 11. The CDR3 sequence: CASGGAGVGDTQYF. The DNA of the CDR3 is TGTGCCAGTGGCGGGGCGGGAGTGGGAGATACGCAGTATTTT.